This T cell receptor beta chain was obtained from a study of T cells in women clearing cervical HPV infection. Overall study findings and caveats: TRBV6-7 abundance was lower in cases than controls (around 0.1% versus 0.15%). Cases and controls were distinguished at AUC approximately 0.81 by richness and V genes.

Average input was roughly 1,200 ng genomic DNA for immunoSEQ TCR beta CDR3 amplification. The data were produced by immunoSEQ multiplex PCR, yet TCRdb's version contains in-frame clones alone and is incomplete. The sample has approximately 31,000 clones. Germline V CDR1 and CDR2: SQVTM, ANQGSEA. The V gene end was trimmed by 2 bases and the J gene end by 0 bases; junction bases not matched to a gene: 10. The CDR3 has 17 amino acids. A note on this clone: The antigen remains unidentified. The read ends 3 residues early relative to the CDR3; the germline J gene fills the gap.

This TCR was recovered from a woman between 18 and 75 years old with a cervical HPV16 infection that either progressed to CIN3+ or cleared (not recorded which). J is TRBJ2-7 and V is TRBV29-1; TRBD2 aligns across 10 bases. The specimen sequenced was blood buffy coat. CDR3: CSVEQAGGPKGSYEQYF. The CDR3 DNA, read in part, is TGCAGCGTTGAACAAGCGGGAGGGCCCAAAGGCTCCTACGAG.